This T cell receptor beta chain originates from a study of lymphopenia after photon versus proton radiotherapy. Overall study findings and caveats: Authors raise, but do not show, better survival with proton therapy.

As to this clone: Its antigen is unknown.

Clones were read by immunoSEQ multiplex PCR, and TCRdb kept only the in-frame ones, dropping some. The sample holds around 66,000 clones; 75% to 90% are singletons and the top ten take approximately 2.2%. The sequencing used peripheral blood, collected from a patient treated with photon-based radiotherapy. This TCR derives from a man aged 35-49 years with gastric cancer.

CDR3 nucleotide sequence: TGTGCCAGCAGCTTAGAGGATAGCGGGGATACCCAAGAGACCCAGTACTTC. It encodes CASSLEDSGDTQETQYF. The chain couples TRBV7-2 to TRBJ2-5, with 8 positions matching TRBD2. Trimming removed 1 base from V and 1 base from J; junction bases left unmatched: 8. Germline assignment: CDR1 SGHTA and CDR2 FQGNSA. The CDR3 has 17 amino acids.